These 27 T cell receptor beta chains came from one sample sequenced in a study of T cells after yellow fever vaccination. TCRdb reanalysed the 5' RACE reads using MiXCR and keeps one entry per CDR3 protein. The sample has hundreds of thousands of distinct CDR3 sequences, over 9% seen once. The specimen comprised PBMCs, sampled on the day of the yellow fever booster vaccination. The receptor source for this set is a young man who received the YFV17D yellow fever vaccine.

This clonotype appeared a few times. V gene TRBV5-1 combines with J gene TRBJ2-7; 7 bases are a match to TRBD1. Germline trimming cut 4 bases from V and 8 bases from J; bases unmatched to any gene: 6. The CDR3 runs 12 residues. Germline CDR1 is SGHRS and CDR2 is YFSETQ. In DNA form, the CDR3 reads TGCGCCAGCAGCACAGGGGACAGCCAGCAGTACTTC. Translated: CASSTGDSQQYF.

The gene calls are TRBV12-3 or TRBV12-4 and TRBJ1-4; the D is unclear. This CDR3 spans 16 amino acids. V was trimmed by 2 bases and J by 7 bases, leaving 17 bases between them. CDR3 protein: CASSLSGGSGFEKLFF. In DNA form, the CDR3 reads TGTGCCAGCAGTTTATCTGGCGGGAGCGGATTTGAAAAACTGTTTTTT.

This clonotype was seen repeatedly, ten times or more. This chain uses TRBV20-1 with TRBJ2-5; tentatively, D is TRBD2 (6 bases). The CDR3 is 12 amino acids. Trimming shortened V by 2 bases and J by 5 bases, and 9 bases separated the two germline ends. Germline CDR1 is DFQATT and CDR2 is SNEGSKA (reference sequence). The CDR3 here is CSARRGRETQYF. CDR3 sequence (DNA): TGCAGTGCTAGACGTGGGAGGGAGACCCAGTACTTC.

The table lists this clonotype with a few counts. The CDR3 bases are TGTGCCACCAGTCACCAGGGTAATGAGCAGTTCTTC. It yields the protein CATSHQGNEQFF. The J gene is TRBJ2-1, the V gene TRBV24-1; D might be TRBD1 (5 bases). This CDR3 contains 12 residues. Deletions cut 6 bases from V and 7 bases from J, with 9 bases between. CDR1 and CDR2 from the germline V gene are KGHDR and SFDVKD.

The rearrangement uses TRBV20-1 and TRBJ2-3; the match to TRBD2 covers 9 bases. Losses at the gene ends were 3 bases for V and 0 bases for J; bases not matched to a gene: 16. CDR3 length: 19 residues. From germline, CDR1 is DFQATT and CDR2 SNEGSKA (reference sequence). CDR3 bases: TGCAGTGCTAGTCCGCCGCGAGGGGCTAGCGGGACTAGCACAGATACGCAGTATTTT. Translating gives CSASPPRGASGTSTDTQYF.

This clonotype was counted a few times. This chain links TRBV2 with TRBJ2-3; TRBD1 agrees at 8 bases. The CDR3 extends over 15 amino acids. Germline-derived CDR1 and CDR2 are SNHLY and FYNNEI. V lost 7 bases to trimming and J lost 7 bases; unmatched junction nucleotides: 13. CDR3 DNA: TGTGCCAGCAATGCAGGACAGGGAAGGACTCATACGCAGTATTTT. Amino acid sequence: CASNAGQGRTHTQYF.

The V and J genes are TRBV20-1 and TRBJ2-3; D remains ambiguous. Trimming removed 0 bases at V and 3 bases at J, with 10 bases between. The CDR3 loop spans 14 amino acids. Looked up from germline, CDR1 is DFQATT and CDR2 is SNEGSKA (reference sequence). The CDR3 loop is CSARESRRTDTQYF. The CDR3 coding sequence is TGCAGTGCTAGAGAATCTAGAAGGACAGATACGCAGTATTTT.

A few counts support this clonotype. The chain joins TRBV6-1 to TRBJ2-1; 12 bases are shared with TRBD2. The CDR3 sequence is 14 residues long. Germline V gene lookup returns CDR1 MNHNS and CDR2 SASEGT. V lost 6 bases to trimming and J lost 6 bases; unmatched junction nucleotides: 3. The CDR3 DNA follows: TGTGCCAGCAGAGGACTAGCGGGAATCAATGAGCAGTTCTTC. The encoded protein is CASRGLAGINEQFF.

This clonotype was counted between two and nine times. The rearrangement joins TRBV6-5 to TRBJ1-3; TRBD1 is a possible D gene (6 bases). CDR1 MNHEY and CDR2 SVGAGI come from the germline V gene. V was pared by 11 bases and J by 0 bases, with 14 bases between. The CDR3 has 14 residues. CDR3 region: CAGGRGGSGNTIYF. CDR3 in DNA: TGTGCCGGGGGGAGGGGGGGCTCTGGAAACACCATATATTTT.

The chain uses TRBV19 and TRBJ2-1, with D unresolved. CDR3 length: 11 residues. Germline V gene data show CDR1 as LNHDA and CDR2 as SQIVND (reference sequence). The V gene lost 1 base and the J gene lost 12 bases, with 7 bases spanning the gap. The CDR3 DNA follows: TGTGCCAGTAGTATAGCTCAGGTGCAGTTCTTC. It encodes CASSIAQVQFF.

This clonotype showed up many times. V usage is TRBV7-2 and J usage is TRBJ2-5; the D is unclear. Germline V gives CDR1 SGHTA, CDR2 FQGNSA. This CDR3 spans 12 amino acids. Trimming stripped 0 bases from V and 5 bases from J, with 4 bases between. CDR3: CASSLADETQYF. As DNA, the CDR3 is TGTGCCAGCAGCTTAGCAGACGAGACCCAGTACTTC.

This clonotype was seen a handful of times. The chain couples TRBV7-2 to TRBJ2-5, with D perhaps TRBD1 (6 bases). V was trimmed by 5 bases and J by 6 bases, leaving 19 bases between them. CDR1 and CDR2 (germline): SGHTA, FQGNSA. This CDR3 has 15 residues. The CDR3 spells CASSPPGAWFKTQYF. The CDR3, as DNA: TGTGCCAGCAGCCCACCAGGGGCATGGTTTAAGACCCAGTACTTC. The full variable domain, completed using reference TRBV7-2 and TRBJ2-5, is GAGVSQSPSNKVTEKGKDVELRCDPISGHTALYWYRQSLGQGLEFLIYFQGNSAPDKSGLPSDRFSAERTGGSVSTLTIQRTQQEDSAVYLCASSPPGAWFKTQYFGPGTRLLVL.

As DNA, the CDR3 is TGTGCCAGTTACCCCCCCCGAGGCACTGAAGCTTTCTTT. The encoded protein is CASYPPRGTEAFF. The chain is built from TRBV19 and TRBJ1-1, with D unresolved. Germline CDR1 is LNHDA and CDR2 is SQIVND (reference sequence). Trimming cost V 8 bases and J 4 bases, with 14 bases left between them. CDR3 size: 13 residues.

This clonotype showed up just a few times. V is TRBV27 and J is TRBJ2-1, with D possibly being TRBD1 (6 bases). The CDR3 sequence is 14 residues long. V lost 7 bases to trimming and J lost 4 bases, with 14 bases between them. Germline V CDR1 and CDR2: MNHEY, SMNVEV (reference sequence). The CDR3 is CASTRGSSYNEQFF. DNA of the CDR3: TGTGCCAGCACCAGGGGTAGTTCTTACAATGAGCAGTTCTTC.

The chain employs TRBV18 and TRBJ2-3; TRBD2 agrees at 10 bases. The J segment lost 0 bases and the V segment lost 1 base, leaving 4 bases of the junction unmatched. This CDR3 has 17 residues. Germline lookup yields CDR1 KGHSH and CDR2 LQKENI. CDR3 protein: CASSPLASGRSTDTQYF. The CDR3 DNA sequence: TGTGCCAGCTCACCACTGGCTAGCGGGAGAAGCACAGATACGCAGTATTTT.

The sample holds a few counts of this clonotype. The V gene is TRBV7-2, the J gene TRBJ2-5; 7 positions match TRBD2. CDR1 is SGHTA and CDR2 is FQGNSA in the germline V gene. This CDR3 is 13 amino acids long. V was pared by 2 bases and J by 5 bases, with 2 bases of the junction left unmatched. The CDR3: CASSLMGGETQYF. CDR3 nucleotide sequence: TGTGCCAGCAGCTTAATGGGGGGGGAGACCCAGTACTTC.

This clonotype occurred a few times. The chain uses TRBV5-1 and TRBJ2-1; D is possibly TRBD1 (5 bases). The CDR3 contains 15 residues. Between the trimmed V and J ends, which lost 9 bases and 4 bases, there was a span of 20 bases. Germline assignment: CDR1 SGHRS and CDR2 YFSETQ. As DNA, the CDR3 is TGCGCCACTTCGACAGTCCCACTTGATTACAATGAGCAGTTCTTC. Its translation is CATSTVPLDYNEQFF.

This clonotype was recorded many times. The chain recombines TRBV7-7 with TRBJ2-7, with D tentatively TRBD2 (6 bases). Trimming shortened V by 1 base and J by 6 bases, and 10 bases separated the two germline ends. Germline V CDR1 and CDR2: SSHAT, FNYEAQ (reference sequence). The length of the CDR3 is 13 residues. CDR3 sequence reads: CASSLEGGGEQYF. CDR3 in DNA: TGTGCCAGCAGCTTAGAGGGAGGTGGCGAGCAGTACTTC.

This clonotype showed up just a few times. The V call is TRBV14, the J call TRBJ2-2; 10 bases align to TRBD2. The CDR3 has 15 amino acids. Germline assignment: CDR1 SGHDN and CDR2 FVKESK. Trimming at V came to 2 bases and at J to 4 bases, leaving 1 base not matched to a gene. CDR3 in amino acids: CASSQLAGATGELFF. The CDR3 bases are TGTGCCAGCAGCCAACTAGCGGGAGCCACCGGGGAGCTGTTTTTT.

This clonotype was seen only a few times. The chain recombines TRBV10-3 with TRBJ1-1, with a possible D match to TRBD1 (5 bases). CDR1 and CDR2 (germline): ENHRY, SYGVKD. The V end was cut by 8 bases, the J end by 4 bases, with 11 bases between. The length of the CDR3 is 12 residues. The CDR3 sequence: CAIGGGATEAFF. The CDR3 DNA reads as TGTGCCATCGGAGGTGGGGCCACTGAAGCTTTCTTT.

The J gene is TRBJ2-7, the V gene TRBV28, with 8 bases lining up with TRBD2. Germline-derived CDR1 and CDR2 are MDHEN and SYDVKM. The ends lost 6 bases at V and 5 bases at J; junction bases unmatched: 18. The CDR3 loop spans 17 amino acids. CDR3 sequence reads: CASRSRGVSGSPNEQYF. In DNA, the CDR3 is TGTGCCAGCAGATCCCGGGGGGTCAGCGGGAGTCCAAACGAGCAGTACTTC.

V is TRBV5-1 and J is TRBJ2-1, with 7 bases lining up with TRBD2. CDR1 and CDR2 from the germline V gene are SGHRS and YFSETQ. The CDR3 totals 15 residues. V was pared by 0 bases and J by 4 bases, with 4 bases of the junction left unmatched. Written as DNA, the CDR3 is TGCGCCAGCAGCTTGGCGGCTAGCGGATACAATGAGCAGTTCTTC. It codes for CASSLAASGYNEQFF.

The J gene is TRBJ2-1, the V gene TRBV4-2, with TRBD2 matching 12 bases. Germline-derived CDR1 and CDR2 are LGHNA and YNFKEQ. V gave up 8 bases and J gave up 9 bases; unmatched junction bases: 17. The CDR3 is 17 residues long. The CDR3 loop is CASGRQGNLAGGAEQFF. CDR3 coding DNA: TGTGCCAGCGGCCGCCAAGGGAATCTAGCGGGAGGGGCTGAGCAGTTCTTC.

CDR3 region: CASSLVPGIPYEQYF. As DNA, the CDR3 is TGTGCCAGCAGCTTAGTTCCAGGGATCCCCTACGAGCAGTACTTC. The chain employs TRBV7-6 and TRBJ2-7, with D maybe TRBD1 (5 bases). Germline loops: CDR1 SGHVS, CDR2 FNYEAQ. The germline V and J ends were trimmed by 1 base and 2 bases, with 12 bases remaining between them. The CDR3 runs to 15 residues.

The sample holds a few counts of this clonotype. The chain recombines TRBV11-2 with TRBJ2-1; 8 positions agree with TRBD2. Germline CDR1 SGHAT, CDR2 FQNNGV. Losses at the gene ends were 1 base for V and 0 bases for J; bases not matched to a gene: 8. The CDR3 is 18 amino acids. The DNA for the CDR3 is TGTGCCAGCAGCTTAGGGAAGAGACTAGCGTCCTCCTACAATGAGCAGTTCTTC. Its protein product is CASSLGKRLASSYNEQFF.

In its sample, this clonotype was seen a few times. CDR3 coding DNA: TGTGCCTGGAGTTGGCGGGTGGAAGTAGAGCAGTACTTC. Its protein is CAWSWRVEVEQYF. The chain combines TRBV30 with TRBJ2-7, with D tentatively TRBD2 (5 bases). This CDR3 contains 13 residues. CDR1 is GTSNPN, CDR2 SVGIG, per germline (reference sequence). The V gene lost 2 bases and the J gene lost 7 bases, with 15 bases spanning the gap.

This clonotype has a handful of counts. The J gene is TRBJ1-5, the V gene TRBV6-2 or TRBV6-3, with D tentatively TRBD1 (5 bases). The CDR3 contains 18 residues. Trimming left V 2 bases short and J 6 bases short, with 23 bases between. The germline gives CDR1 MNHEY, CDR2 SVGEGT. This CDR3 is CASSYPPGAIRAGQPQHF. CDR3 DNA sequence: TGTGCCAGCAGTTACCCCCCAGGAGCAATCAGGGCTGGTCAGCCCCAGCATTTT.